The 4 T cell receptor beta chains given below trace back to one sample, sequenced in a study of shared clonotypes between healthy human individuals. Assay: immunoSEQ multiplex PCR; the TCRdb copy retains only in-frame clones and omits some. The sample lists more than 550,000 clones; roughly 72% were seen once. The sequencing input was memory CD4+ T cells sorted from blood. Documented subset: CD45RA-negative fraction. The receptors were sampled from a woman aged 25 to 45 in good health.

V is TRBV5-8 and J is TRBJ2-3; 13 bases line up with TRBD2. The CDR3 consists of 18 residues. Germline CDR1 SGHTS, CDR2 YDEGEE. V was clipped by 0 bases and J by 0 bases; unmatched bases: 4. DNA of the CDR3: TGTGCCAGCAGCTTGGGGGGACTAGCGGGATCTAGCACAGATACGCAGTATTTT. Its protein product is CASSLGGLAGSSTDTQYF.

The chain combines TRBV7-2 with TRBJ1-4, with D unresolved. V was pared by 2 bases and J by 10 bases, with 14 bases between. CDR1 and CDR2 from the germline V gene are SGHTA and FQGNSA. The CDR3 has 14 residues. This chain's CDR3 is CASSLQTQPVKLFF. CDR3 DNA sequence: TGTGCCAGCAGCTTACAGACCCAACCGGTAAAACTGTTTTTT.

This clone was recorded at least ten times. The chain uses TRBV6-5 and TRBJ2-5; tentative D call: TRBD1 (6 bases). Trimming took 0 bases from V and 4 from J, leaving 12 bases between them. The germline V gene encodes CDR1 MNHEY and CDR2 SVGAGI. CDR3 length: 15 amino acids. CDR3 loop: CASSYSGGIGETQYF. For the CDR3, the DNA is TGTGCCAGCAGTTACTCAGGGGGTATCGGAGAGACCCAGTACTTC.

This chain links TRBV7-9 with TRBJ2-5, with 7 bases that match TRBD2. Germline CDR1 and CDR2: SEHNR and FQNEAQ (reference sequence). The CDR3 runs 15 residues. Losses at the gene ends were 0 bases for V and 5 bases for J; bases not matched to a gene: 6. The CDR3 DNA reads TGTGCCAGCAGCTTAGCGCTGGAGGGAGGGGAGACCCAGTACTTC. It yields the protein CASSLALEGGETQYF.